Listed below are T cell receptor beta chains from one sample, sequenced in a study of blood T cell repertoires in COVID-19. Repertoires were generated with immunoSEQ multiplex PCR, while TCRdb's copy carries only in-frame clones and drops some. The profile shows approximately 150,000 clones, 65% to 85% of them singletons. The sample taken for sequencing was PBMCs or T cells enriched from blood (not recorded which). The receptors shown here come from a woman between 40 and 55 years old with acute COVID-19. The CDR3 runs from the conserved cysteine through the conserved F or W. The D gene is left open where the match is weak. Some rows mark clone size as missing; the rest say once, few, many or name a class of expanded clone.

TRBV12-3/TRBV12-4	.	TRBJ1-2	TRBD1	TGTGCCAGCAGTAGGACAGGGGGCTTTGGCTACACCTTC	CASSRTGGFGYTF
TRBV18	.	TRBJ1-5	.	TGTGCCAGCTCACCGTCAGGGCGAAGCAATCAGCCCCAGCATTTT	CASSPSGRSNQPQHF
TRBV30	.	TRBJ2-3	.	TGTGCCTGGGGCTCTTCATTACAAGCAGATACGCAGTATTTT	CAWGSSLQADTQYF
TRBV5-5	.	TRBJ2-5	.	TGTGCCAGCAGCTTGGGGGCCAGTAGAGAGACCCAGTACTTC	CASSLGASRETQYF
TRBV15	.	TRBJ2-3	TRBD2	TGTGCCACCAGCAGGCCCAACTCCGGGACTAGCGGGAGTGAGCAGTATTTT	CATSRPNSGTSGSEQYF
TRBV19	few	TRBJ2-1	TRBD2	TGTGCCAGTAGTCCTAGCGGGAGGAAGGAGCAGTTCTTC	CASSPSGRKEQFF
TRBV29-1	.	TRBJ1-1	TRBD1	TGCAGCGCCGTACAGGGGAGTGAAGCTTTCTTT	CSAVQGSEAFF
TRBV24-1	.	TRBJ2-1	.	TGTGCCACCAGTGACCGTGACAGGTACAATGAGCAGTTCTTC	CATSDRDRYNEQFF
TRBV19	.	TRBJ1-1	TRBD1	TGTGCCAGTAGTACGGTGGGACAGGTACGTACTTTCTTT	CASSTVGQVRTFF
TRBV18	.	TRBJ1-1	TRBD1	TGTGCCAGCTCCGAGCAATCAGGGGGCGCGGGAGTCCGTTGGGCTTTCTTT	CASSEQSGGAGVRWAFF
TRBV19	.	TRBJ2-3	.	TGTGCCAGTAGTATAGGCGGACAGTTGAGCACAGATACGCAGTATTTT	CASSIGGQLSTDTQYF
TRBV6-2/TRBV6-3	.	TRBJ1-5	.	TGTGCCAGCAGTTACGGGCGTAGTCAGCCCCAGCATTTT	CASSYGRSQPQHF
TRBV24-1	.	TRBJ2-2	TRBD1	TGTGCCACCATGGCGTCCACAGGGGAGACCACCGGGGAGCTGTTTTTT	CATMASTGETTGELFF
TRBV5-5	.	TRBJ2-6	TRBD1	TGTGCCAGCAGCTTGTATTGGACAGGGAGCTCTGGGGCCAACGTCCTGACTTTC	CASSLYWTGSSGANVLTF
TRBV3-1/TRBV3-2	.	TRBJ1-3	.	TGTGCCAGCAGCCAAGGGGGACTACTCTCTGGAAACACCATATATTTT	CASSQGGLLSGNTIYF
TRBV20-1	once	TRBJ1-2	.	TGCAGTGCTAGTAACACTAACTATGGCTACACCTTC	CSASNTNYGYTF
TRBV9	once	TRBJ2-1	.	TGTGCCAGCAGCGTAAGGTCCGGGGTTGACTACAATGAGCAGTTCTTC	CASSVRSGVDYNEQFF
TRBV19	.	TRBJ2-5	TRBD2	TGTGCCAGTAGTATCGTGGCGGGAGGGCCCCGAGAGACCCAGTACTTC	CASSIVAGGPRETQYF
TRBV30	.	TRBJ1-4	TRBD1	TGTGCCTGCGACAGGGCGGTTAGGGAAAAACTGTTTTTT	CACDRAVREKLFF
TRBV12-3/TRBV12-4	few	TRBJ2-5	.	TGTGCCAGCAGGCCAGGGGAGGAGACCCAGTACTTC	CASRPGEETQYF
TRBV7-9	.	TRBJ1-2	.	TGTGCCAGCAGCTTAACACCGGGGAACTATGGCTACACCTTC	CASSLTPGNYGYTF
TRBV2	.	TRBJ1-5	.	TGTGCCAGCAGTTCAGCCTCGAGGAGCAATCAGCCCCAGCATTTT	CASSSASRSNQPQHF
TRBV11-2	.	TRBJ1-1	TRBD1	TGTGCCAGCAGCAACAACAGGGGCACTGAAGCTTTCTTT	CASSNNRGTEAFF
TRBV27	.	TRBJ1-2	TRBD1	TGTGCCAGCAGTTTTCAGGGGGCCTTCAGTGGCTACACCTTC	CASSFQGAFSGYTF
TRBV4-1	.	TRBJ1-2	TRBD1	TGCGCCAGCAGCCAAGATCTTACCGGGACAGTCGGTTATGGCTACACCTTC	CASSQDLTGTVGYGYTF
TRBV29-1	few	TRBJ2-2	TRBD1	TGCAGCGTTGCAAAGGGGGCGCGTTCGGCGAACACCGGGGAGCTGTTTTTT	CSVAKGARSANTGELFF
TRBV9	.	TRBJ2-3	.	TGTGCCAGCAGCGTAGATCAGGGAACAGATACGCAGTATTTT	CASSVDQGTDTQYF
TRBV5-4	.	TRBJ1-2	.	TGTGCCAGCAGCTTCCTCGGGGGGAGCGGCTACACCTTC	CASSFLGGSGYTF
TRBV4-2	.	TRBJ2-7	.	TGTGCCAGCAGCCAATATTTTGGCGGGGCAGGGAAGTACGAGCAGTACTTC	CASSQYFGGAGKYEQYF
TRBV3-1/TRBV3-2	.	TRBJ2-1	TRBD1	TGTGCCAGCAGCCCGTCCCGGGACAGGGCCGACAATGAGCAGTTCTTC	CASSPSRDRADNEQFF
TRBV5-6	.	TRBJ2-7	TRBD2	TGTGCCAGCAGCTCGGTCATCGGGACTAGCGGAACCTACGAGCAGTACTTC	CASSSVIGTSGTYEQYF
TRBV9	.	TRBJ2-1	.	TGTGCCAGCAGCGTAGTCGCAGGATCAAATGAGCAGTTCTTC	CASSVVAGSNEQFF
TRBV5-1	few	TRBJ2-1	TRBD2	TGCGCCAGCAGCTACCCTCTGGGAGGGCCGGACAATGAGCAGTTCTTC	CASSYPLGGPDNEQFF
TRBV5-4	.	TRBJ2-3	.	TGTGCCAGCAGCTTACCCCCTTTAGGGGGAGGGAGGACAGATACGCAGTATTTT	CASSLPPLGGGRTDTQYF
TRBV19	.	TRBJ2-3	TRBD2	TGTGCCAGTAGTATTGAGGCGGGAGGGATTGCAGATACGCAGTATTTT	CASSIEAGGIADTQYF
TRBV12-5	.	TRBJ2-3	TRBD2	TGTGCTAGTGGGGGGGGACTAGCTGTCGCAGATACGCAGTATTTT	CASGGGLAVADTQYF
TRBV6-1	.	TRBJ2-5	TRBD1	TGTGCCACTTATAACAGGGGTTTGGAAGAGACCCAGTACTTC	CATYNRGLEETQYF
TRBV6-5	once	TRBJ2-3	TRBD1	TGTGCCAGCAGTTGGGACAGGGACTATACGCAGTATTTT	CASSWDRDYTQYF
TRBV5-1	.	TRBJ1-6	.	TGCGCCAGCAAGCGGAGCCACAGCGCAAATGAATCACCCCTCCACTTT	CASKRSHSANESPLHF
TRBV5-1	.	TRBJ1-6	.	TGCGCCAGCAGCTTTACCCCTAATACGGATTCACCCCTCCACTTT	CASSFTPNTDSPLHF